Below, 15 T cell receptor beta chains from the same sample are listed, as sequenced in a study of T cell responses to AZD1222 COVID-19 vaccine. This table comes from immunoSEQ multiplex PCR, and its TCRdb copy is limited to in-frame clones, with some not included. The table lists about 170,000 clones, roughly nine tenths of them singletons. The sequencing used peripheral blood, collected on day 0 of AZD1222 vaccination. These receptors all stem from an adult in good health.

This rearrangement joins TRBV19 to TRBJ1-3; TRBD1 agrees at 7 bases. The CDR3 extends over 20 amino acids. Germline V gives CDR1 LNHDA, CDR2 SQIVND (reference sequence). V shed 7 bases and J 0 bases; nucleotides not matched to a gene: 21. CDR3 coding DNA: TGTGCCAGTAAGGGAGGGGGCTCGAGCCCTTCCCCTCGCTCTGGAAACACCATATATTTT. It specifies CASKGGGSSPSPRSGNTIYF.

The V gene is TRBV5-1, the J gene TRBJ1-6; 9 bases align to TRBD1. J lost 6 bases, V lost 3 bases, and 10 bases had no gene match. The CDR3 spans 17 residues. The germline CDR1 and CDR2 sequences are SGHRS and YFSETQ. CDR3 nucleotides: TGCGCCAGCAGCTACCTCGACAGGGGGTTTAGTAATTCACCCCTCCACTTT. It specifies CASSYLDRGFSNSPLHF.

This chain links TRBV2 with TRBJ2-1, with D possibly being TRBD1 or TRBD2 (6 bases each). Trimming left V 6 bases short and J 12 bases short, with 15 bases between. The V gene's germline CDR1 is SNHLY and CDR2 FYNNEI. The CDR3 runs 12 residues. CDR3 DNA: TGTGCCAGCAGAGGGGGGTACGCTCGGCAGTTCTTC. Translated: CASRGGYARQFF. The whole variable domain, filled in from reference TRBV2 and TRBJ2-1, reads EPEVTQTPSHQVTQMGQEVILRCVPISNHLYFYWYRQILGQKVEFLVSFYNNEISEKSEIFDDQFSVERPDGSNFTLKIRSTKLEDSAMYFCASRGGYARQFFGPGTRLTVL.

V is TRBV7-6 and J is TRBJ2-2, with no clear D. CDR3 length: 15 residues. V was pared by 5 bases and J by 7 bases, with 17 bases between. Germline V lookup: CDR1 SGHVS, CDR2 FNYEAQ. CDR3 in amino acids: CASSPLESWNGELFF. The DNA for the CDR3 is TGTGCCAGCAGCCCCTTAGAGAGCTGGAACGGGGAGCTGTTTTTT.

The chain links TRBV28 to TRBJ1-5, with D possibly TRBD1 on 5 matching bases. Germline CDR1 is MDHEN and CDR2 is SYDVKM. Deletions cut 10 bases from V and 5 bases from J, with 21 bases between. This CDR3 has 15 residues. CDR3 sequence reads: CATLTWQGGDQPQHF. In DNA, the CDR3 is TGTGCCACCTTAACCTGGCAGGGCGGGGATCAGCCCCAGCATTTT.

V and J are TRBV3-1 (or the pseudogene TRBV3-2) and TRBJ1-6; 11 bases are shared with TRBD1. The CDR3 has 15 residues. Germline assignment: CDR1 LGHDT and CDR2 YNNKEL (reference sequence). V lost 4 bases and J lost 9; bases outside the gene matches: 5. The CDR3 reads CASSPPGQGGSPLHF. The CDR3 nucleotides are TGTGCCAGCAGCCCCCCGGGACAGGGGGGTTCACCCCTCCACTTT.

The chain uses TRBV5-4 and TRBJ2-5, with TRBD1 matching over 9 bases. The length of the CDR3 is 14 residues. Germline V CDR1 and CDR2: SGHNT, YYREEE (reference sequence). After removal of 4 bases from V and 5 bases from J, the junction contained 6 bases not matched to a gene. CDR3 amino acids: CASSATGGGETQYF. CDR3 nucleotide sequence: TGTGCCAGCAGCGCTACAGGGGGCGGGGAGACCCAGTACTTC.

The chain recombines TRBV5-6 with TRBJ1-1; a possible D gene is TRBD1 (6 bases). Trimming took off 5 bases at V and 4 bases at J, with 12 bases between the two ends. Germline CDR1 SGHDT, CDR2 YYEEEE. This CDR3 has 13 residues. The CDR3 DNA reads TGTGCCAGCAGAAGGACAGCGGGCACTGAAGCTTTCTTT. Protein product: CASRRTAGTEAFF.

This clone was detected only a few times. The CDR3: CASSYWRRGVYEQFF. CDR3 DNA: TGTGCCAGCAGTTACTGGAGGAGGGGGGTTTATGAGCAGTTCTTC. V is TRBV6-5 and J is TRBJ2-1; D possibly matches TRBD1 or TRBD2 (6 bases each). Germline V lookup: CDR1 MNHEY, CDR2 SVGAGI. The CDR3 covers 15 residues. Trimming removed 1 base at V and 8 bases at J, with 15 bases between.

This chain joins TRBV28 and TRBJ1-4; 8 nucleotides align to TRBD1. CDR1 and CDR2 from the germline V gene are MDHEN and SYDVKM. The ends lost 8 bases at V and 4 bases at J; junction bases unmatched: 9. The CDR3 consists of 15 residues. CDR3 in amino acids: CASGTGGGGNEKLFF. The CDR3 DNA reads TGTGCCAGCGGGACAGGTGGGGGGGGTAATGAAAAACTGTTTTTT.

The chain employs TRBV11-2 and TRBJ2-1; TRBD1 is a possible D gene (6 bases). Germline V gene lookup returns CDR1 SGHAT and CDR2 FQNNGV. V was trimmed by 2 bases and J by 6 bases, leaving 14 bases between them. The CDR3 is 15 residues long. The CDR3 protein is CASSLNLRGFNEQFF. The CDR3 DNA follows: TGTGCCAGCAGCTTAAATCTCAGGGGTTTCAATGAGCAGTTCTTC.

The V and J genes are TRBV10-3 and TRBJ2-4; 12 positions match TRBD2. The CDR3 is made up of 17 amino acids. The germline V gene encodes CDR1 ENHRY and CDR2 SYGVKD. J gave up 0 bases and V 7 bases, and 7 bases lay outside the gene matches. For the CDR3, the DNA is TGTGCCATCAAAACTAGCGGGGGGCCGTTAGCCAAAAACATTCAGTACTTC. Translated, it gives CAIKTSGGPLAKNIQYF.

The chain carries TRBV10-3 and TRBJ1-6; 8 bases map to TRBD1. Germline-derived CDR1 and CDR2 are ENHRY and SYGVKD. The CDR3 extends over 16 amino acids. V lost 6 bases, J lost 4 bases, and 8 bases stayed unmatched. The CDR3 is CAIRGQAVNYNSPLHF. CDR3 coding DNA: TGTGCCATCAGGGGACAGGCCGTTAATTATAATTCACCCCTCCACTTT.

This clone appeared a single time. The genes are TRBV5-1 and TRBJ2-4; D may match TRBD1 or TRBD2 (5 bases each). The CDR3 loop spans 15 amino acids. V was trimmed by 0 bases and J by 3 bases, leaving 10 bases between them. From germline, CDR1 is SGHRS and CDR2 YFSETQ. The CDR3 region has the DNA TGCGCCAGCAGCTTGGATGGGGGTAGCAAAAACATTCAGTACTTC. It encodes CASSLDGGSKNIQYF. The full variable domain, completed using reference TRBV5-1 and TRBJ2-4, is KAGVTQTPRYLIKTRGQQVTLSCSPISGHRSVSWYQQTPGQGLQFLFEYFSETQRNKGNFPGRFSGRQFSNSRSEMNVSTLELGDSALYLCASSLDGGSKNIQYFGAGTRLSVL.

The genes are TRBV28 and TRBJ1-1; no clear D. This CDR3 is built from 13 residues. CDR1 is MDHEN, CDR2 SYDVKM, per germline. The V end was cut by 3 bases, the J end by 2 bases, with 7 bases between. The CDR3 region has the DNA TGTGCCAGCAGTTTGAGACATAACACTGAAGCTTTCTTT. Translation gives CASSLRHNTEAFF.